A selection of T cell receptor beta chains follows, all from one sample in a study of T-cell memory formation after mild COVID-19. MiXCR was run by TCRdb on the 5' RACE reads, yielding one entry per CDR3 protein. The sample lists nearly 350,000 distinct CDR3 sequences; 10% to 15% were seen once. Sequencing was done on a sample of PBMCs or a T cell subset sorted from them (not recorded which). These receptors originate from a man aged 18 to 30 who had mild COVID-19 (a few samples of this study predate the infection). Cell type and time point are not known. Both conserved end residues are part of each CDR3. A D gene is named only where the DNA matches it firmly. Not all rows give a size; the values are once, few, many and, for expanded clones, a class.

CDR3 length,J gene,V gene,clone size,D gene,CDR3 DNA,CDR3 protein
14,TRBJ2-2,TRBV7-9,-,-,TGTGCCAGCAGCTTATATGGCATCCCCGGGGAGCTGTTTTTT,CASSLYGIPGELFF
15,TRBJ1-5,TRBV5-5,few,TRBD1,TGTGCCAGCAGCTCGGACATGCCAGGGGGTCAGCCCCAGCATTTT,CASSSDMPGGQPQHF
16,TRBJ2-3,TRBV6-1,few,TRBD2,TGTGCCAGCAGGAAGGTTCGGGGGGGCGGTAGAGATACGCAGTATTTT,CASRKVRGGGRDTQYF
16,TRBJ2-3,TRBV5-4,many,-,TGTGCCAGCAGCTCGGGGGGACAGACTAGCACAGATACGCAGTATTTT,CASSSGGQTSTDTQYF
16,TRBJ2-7,TRBV7-9,many,-,TGTGCCAGCAGCTCACCGCAATACAGGGATCCCTACGAGCAGTACTTC,CASSSPQYRDPYEQYF
12,TRBJ2-5,TRBV20-1,few,-,TGCAGTGCCGGAGGGACAGAACAGACCCAGTACTTC,CSAGGTEQTQYF
16,TRBJ2-1,TRBV20-1,few,TRBD2,TGCAGTGCTAGAGATCTAGCGGAGGGATTGGTTAATGAGCAGTTCTTC,CSARDLAEGLVNEQFF
13,TRBJ2-1,TRBV7-2,-,-,TGTGCCAGCAGCTTAAAGGGGGGTGATGAGCAGTTCTTC,CASSLKGGDEQFF
16,TRBJ2-3,TRBV7-9,-,TRBD2,TGTGCCAGCAGCCTTCGGACTAGCGGAAGCACAGATACGCAGTATTTT,CASSLRTSGSTDTQYF
15,TRBJ1-1,TRBV12-3/TRBV12-4,few,-,TGTGCCAGCAGTCACGACACTGGCACGAACACTGAAGCTTTCTTT,CASSHDTGTNTEAFF
12,TRBJ2-3,TRBV20-1,-,-,TGCAGTGCTAGAGGGGGCCGCGATACGCAGTATTTT,CSARGGRDTQYF
16,TRBJ1-5,TRBV12-3/TRBV12-4,many,-,TGTGCCAGCAGTTCCCAGGGGAGGGAGAGCAATCAGCCCCAGCATTTT,CASSSQGRESNQPQHF
14,TRBJ2-2,TRBV7-2,few,-,TGTGCCAGCAGCCTCGGGGGCCAGACCGGGGAGCTGTTTTTT,CASSLGGQTGELFF
15,TRBJ2-1,TRBV5-1,-,-,TGCGCCAGCAGCCCCGAGGCTAGCTCCTACAATGAGCAGTTCTTC,CASSPEASSYNEQFF
14,TRBJ2-1,TRBV24-1,-,TRBD1,TGTGCCACCAGTGATCTCAGACAGGGGGATGAGCAGTTCTTC,CATSDLRQGDEQFF
11,TRBJ2-7,TRBV29-1,few,-,TGCAGCGTTTGGTCAGCCTACGAGCAGTACTTC,CSVWSAYEQYF
13,TRBJ2-5,TRBV7-9,few,-,TGTGCCAGCAGCCCAAGGGGTACAGAGACCCAGTACTTC,CASSPRGTETQYF
14,TRBJ1-2,TRBV20-1,-,-,TGCAGTGCCCCGGTCGGGACGGTGAACTATGGCTACACCTTC,CSAPVGTVNYGYTF
15,TRBJ2-5,TRBV18,few,TRBD1,TGTGCCAGCTCACCCTTGACAGGGGGTCAAGAGACCCAGTACTTC,CASSPLTGGQETQYF
18,TRBJ2-5,TRBV4-2,-,-,TGTGCCAGCAGCCAAGGTCCTCGTATATCCCCGGGAACGGAGACCCAGTACTTC,CASSQGPRISPGTETQYF
15,TRBJ1-1,TRBV29-1,-,-,TGCAGCGTTGAGGGAGCCAGCCTGGGGTACACTGAAGCTTTCTTT,CSVEGASLGYTEAFF
15,TRBJ1-6,TRBV20-1,few,-,TGCAGCGCTCAGCCGGGGAGCTCCTATAATTCACCCCTCCACTTT,CSAQPGSSYNSPLHF
14,TRBJ2-1,TRBV6-7,many,TRBD1,TGTGCCAGCAGTCCCGGGACAGGGGGCAATGAGCAGTTCTTC,CASSPGTGGNEQFF
13,TRBJ2-1,TRBV6-2/TRBV6-3,-,-,TGTGCCAGCAGTACGAGGGCCCATAATGAGCAGTTCTTC,CASSTRAHNEQFF
12,TRBJ2-7,TRBV20-1,many,-,TGCAGTCTGTCCGGGGGCCACTACGAGCAGTACTTC,CSLSGGHYEQYF
16,TRBJ2-2,TRBV6-2/TRBV6-3,-,TRBD1,TGTGCCAGCAGTCCGATCGGGACAGAGAACACCGGGGAGCTGTTTTTT,CASSPIGTENTGELFF
14,TRBJ2-1,TRBV7-2,-,TRBD2,TGTGCCAGCAGCTTCGGACTAGCGGGGGGCGAGCAGTTCTTC,CASSFGLAGGEQFF
16,TRBJ1-4,TRBV28,-,-,TGTGCCAGCAGCTCGTCCCGGACAGTTCTCTTACCAAAACTGTTTTTT,CASSSSRTVLLPKLFF
14,TRBJ2-1,TRBV6-2/TRBV6-3,few,-,TGTGCCAGCAGTCCAATACTAGCCCCCAATGAGCAGTTCTTC,CASSPILAPNEQFF
16,TRBJ1-1,TRBV14,-,TRBD1,TGTGCCAGCAGCCAAGATATCGGGACAGTGAACACTGAAGCTTTCTTT,CASSQDIGTVNTEAFF
11,TRBJ2-1,TRBV29-1,few,-,TGCAGCGCTGGACGCGGGGTTGAGCAGTTCTTC,CSAGRGVEQFF
14,TRBJ1-1,TRBV4-1,few,-,TGCGCCAGCAGCCAAGAGGGATGGGGCACTGAAGCTTTCTTT,CASSQEGWGTEAFF
15,TRBJ2-1,TRBV5-6,-,-,TGTGCCAGCCGGCCCTCTCCTCAGGGGCCGGGGGAGCAGTTCTTC,CASRPSPQGPGEQFF
14,TRBJ2-7,TRBV27,many,-,TGTGCCAGCAGTACCTCCAAAGGTTACTACGAGCAGTACTTC,CASSTSKGYYEQYF
15,TRBJ2-5,TRBV9,-,-,TGTGCCAGCAGCGTAGGGACCATGTACCAAGAGACCCAGTACTTC,CASSVGTMYQETQYF
20,TRBJ2-4,TRBV5-1,few,-,TGCGCCAGCCGGGCGGGACTCCTGGCGCGAAGGACGTCAGCCAAAAACATTCAGTACTTC,CASRAGLLARRTSAKNIQYF
14,TRBJ2-1,TRBV5-4,-,-,TGTGCCAGCAGCCCGGTGGGACCCAACAATGAGCAGTTCTTC,CASSPVGPNNEQFF
16,TRBJ2-5,TRBV30,few,-,TGTGCCTGGAGTGCCCGGCGGGGGCGTCGACAAGAGACCCAGTACTTC,CAWSARRGRRQETQYF